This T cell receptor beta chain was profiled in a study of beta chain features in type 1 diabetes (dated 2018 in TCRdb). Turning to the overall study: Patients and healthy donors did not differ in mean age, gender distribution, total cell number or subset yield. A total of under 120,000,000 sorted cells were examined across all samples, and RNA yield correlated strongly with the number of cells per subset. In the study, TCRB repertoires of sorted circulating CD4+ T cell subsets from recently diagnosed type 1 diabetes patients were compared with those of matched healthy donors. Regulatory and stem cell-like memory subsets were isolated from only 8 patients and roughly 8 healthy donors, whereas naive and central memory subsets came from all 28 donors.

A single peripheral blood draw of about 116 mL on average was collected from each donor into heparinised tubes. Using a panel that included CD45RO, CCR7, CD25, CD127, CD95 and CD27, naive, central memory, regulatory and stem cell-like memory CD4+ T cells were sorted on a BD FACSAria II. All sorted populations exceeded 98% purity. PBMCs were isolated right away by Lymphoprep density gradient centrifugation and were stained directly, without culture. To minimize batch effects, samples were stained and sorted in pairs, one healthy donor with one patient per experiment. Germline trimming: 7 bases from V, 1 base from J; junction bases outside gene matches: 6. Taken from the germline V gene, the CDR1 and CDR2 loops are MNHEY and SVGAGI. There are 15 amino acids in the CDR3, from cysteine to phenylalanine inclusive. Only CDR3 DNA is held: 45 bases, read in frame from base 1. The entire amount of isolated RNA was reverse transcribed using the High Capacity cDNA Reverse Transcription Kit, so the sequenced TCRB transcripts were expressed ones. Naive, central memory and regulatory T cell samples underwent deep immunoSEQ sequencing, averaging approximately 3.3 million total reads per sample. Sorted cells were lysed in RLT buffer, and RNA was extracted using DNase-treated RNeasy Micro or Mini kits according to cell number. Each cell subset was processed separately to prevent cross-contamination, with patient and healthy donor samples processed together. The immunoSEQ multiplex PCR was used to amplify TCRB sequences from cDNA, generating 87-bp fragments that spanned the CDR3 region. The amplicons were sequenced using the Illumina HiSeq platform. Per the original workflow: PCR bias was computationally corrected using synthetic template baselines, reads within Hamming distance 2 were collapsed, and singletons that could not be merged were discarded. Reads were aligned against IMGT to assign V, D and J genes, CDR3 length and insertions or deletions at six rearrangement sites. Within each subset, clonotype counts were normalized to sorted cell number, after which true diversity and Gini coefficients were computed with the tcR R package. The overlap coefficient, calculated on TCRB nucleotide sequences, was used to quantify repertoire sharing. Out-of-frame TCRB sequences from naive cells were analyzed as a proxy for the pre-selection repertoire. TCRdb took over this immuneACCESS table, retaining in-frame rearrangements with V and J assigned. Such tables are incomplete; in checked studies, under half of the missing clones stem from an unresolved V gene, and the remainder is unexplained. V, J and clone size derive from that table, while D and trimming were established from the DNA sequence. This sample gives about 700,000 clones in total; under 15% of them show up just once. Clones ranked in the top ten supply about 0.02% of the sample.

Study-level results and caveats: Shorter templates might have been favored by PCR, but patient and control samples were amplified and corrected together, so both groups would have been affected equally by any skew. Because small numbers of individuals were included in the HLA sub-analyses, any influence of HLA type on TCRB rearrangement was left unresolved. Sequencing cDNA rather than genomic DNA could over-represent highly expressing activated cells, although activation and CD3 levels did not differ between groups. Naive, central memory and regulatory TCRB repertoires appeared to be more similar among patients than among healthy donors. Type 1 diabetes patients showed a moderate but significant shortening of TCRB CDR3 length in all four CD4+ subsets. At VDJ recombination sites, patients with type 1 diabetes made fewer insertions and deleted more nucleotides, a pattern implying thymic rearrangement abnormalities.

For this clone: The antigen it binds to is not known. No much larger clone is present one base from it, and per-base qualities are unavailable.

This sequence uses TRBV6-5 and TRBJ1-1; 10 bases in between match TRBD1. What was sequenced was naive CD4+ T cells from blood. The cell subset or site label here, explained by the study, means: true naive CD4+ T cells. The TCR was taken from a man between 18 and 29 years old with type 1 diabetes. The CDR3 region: CASTLGDRGNTEAFF. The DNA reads TGTGCCAGCACCCTGGGGGACAGGGGGAACACTGAAGCTTTCTTT.